Presented here are 31 T cell receptor beta chains from one specimen sequenced in a study of beta chain features in type 1 diabetes. Broader study findings: Type 1 diabetes patients showed a moderate but significant shortening of TCRB CDR3s in all four CD4+ subsets.

These receptors have no known antigen. Since all of the isolated RNA was reverse transcribed, expressed TCRB transcripts were what got sequenced. Here immunoSEQ multiplex PCR was the method, and the copy in TCRdb shows in-frame clones only, minus some. Among 250,000 to 300,000 clones, approximately 24% were seen once, and the ten largest hold more than 0.009%. Sequenced input: naive CD4+ T cells from blood. These receptors all come from a woman aged 25 to 39 with type 1 diabetes.

The DNA of the CDR3 is TGTGCCAGCAGTTTAACGGGATACGAGCAGTACTTC. This gives the protein CASSLTGYEQYF. The chain employs TRBV28 and TRBJ2-7; tentative D call: TRBD2 (5 bases). V lost 2 bases, J lost 4 bases, and 6 bases lay in between. Per germline, CDR1 MDHEN and CDR2 SYDVKM. This CDR3 has 12 amino acids.

The chain uses TRBV11-2 and TRBJ2-1; 9 nucleotides align to TRBD2. The trim removed 4 bases at V and 3 bases at J, leaving 10 bases unmatched. This CDR3 region has 17 residues. Germline loops: CDR1 SGHAT, CDR2 FQNNGV. CDR3 bases: TGTGCCAGCAGCTCGGTAGCGGGAGAACCTCTCTACAATGAGCAGTTCTTC. Encoded protein: CASSSVAGEPLYNEQFF.

V usage is TRBV9 and J usage is TRBJ2-5; D gene uncertain. This CDR3 is 15 amino acids long. V was clipped by 0 bases and J by 5 bases, with 14 bases between them. CDR1 is SGDLS and CDR2 is YYNGEE in the germline V gene. Here the CDR3 DNA reads TGTGCCAGCAGCGTAGATGAAGGAGATTGGGAGACCCAGTACTTC. Its translation is CASSVDEGDWETQYF.

The chain recombines TRBV7-9 with TRBJ2-7; no reliable D call. Trimming left V 3 bases short and J 3 bases short, with 12 bases between. Germline V gene data show CDR1 as SEHNR and CDR2 as FQNEAQ (reference sequence). This CDR3 is built from 14 residues. The CDR3 DNA is TGTGCCAGCAGCTTTCACTCGAAACGCTACGAGCAGTACTTC. Protein sequence: CASSFHSKRYEQYF.

This rearrangement joins TRBV7-3 to TRBJ2-1, with 7 bases aligning to TRBD2. The germline CDR1 and CDR2 sequences are SGHTA and FQGTGA. CDR3 size: 13 residues. J gave up 7 bases and V 5 bases, and 5 bases lay outside the gene matches. This CDR3 is CASSNGRTNEQFF. In DNA form, the CDR3 reads TGTGCCAGCAGCAACGGGAGGACTAATGAGCAGTTCTTC. Full variable domain (missing parts from reference TRBV7-3 and TRBJ2-1): GAGVSQTPSNKVTEKGKYVELRCDPISGHTALYWYRQSLGQGPEFLIYFQGTGAADDSGLPNDRFFAVRPEGSVSTLKIQRTERGDSAVYLCASSNGRTNEQFFGPGTRLTVL.

This clone was counted between two and nine times. This chain joins TRBV28 and TRBJ2-1; TRBD1 might be the D (6 bases). Deletions cut 7 bases from V and 3 bases from J, with 22 bases between. CDR1 is MDHEN and CDR2 is SYDVKM in the germline V gene. The CDR3 consists of 17 residues. CDR3 nucleotides: TGTGCCAGCACCGCCAGAATTTGGGGGCCCCTCTACAATGAGCAGTTCTTC. Protein product: CASTARIWGPLYNEQFF.

The table lists this clone with a few counts. The V call is TRBV25-1, the J call TRBJ2-7, with 9 nucleotides matching TRBD1. V lost 5 bases to trimming and J lost 4 bases; unmatched junction nucleotides: 6. The CDR3 contains 14 residues. Looked up from germline, CDR1 is MGHDK and CDR2 is SYGVNS. The CDR3 coding sequence is TGTGCCAGCAGTTCACAGGGGGCATCATACGAGCAGTACTTC. It yields the protein CASSSQGASYEQYF.

The genes are TRBV27 and TRBJ2-3, with 12 nucleotides matching TRBD2. The CDR3 covers 15 residues. V lost 4 bases and J lost 5; bases outside the gene matches: 4. CDR1 is MNHEY and CDR2 is SMNVEV in the germline V gene (reference sequence). CDR3 protein: CASSSLAGGEDTQYF. CDR3 nucleotide sequence: TGTGCCAGCAGTTCCCTAGCGGGAGGGGAAGATACGCAGTATTTT.

In this sample, this clone turned up a few times. This chain joins TRBV5-6 and TRBJ2-7; 11 bases map to TRBD2. This CDR3 region has 17 residues. In germline, CDR1 is SGHDT, CDR2 YYEEEE. V was pared by 2 bases and J by 6 bases, with 13 bases of the junction left unmatched. The CDR3 sequence: CASSFVVNLAGGGEQYF. CDR3 DNA: TGTGCCAGCAGCTTCGTGGTCAACCTAGCGGGAGGAGGCGAGCAGTACTTC.

The chain is built from TRBV28 and TRBJ2-2; 9 positions match TRBD2. From germline, CDR1 is MDHEN and CDR2 SYDVKM. The V segment lost 7 bases and the J segment 2 bases; nucleotides outside the gene matches: 20. The CDR3 extends over 20 amino acids. The DNA of the CDR3 is TGTGCCAGCACTCATTGGGAGGGGTACGCGGGAGGGCCAAACACCGGGGAGCTGTTTTTT. Protein sequence: CASTHWEGYAGGPNTGELFF.

V and J are TRBV5-1 and TRBJ2-7; 7 nucleotides line up with TRBD2. CDR3 length equals 13 residues. Per the germline V gene, CDR1 is SGHRS and CDR2 is YFSETQ. Losses at the gene ends were 2 bases for V and 6 bases for J; bases not matched to a gene: 5. As DNA, the CDR3 is TGCGCCAGCAGCTTAGGGGAGGGCGGCGAGCAGTACTTC. Translated: CASSLGEGGEQYF.

Regarding this clone: This specimen includes other DNA sequences encoding the same CDR3. The DNA for the CDR3 is TGTGCCAGCAGCCTGGGACTTTCCACAGATACGCAGTATTTT. Protein sequence: CASSLGLSTDTQYF. The chain carries TRBV7-9 and TRBJ2-3; D possibly corresponds to TRBD2 (6 bases). Trimming stripped 5 bases from V and 2 bases from J, with 11 bases between. The CDR3 runs 14 residues. Germline V gene sequence: CDR1 SEHNR, CDR2 FQNEAQ (reference sequence).

This clone turned up a few times. The chain is built from TRBV6-5 and TRBJ2-3, with 7 bases aligning to TRBD1. There are 14 residues in the CDR3. Germline trimming cut 6 bases from V and 8 bases from J; bases unmatched to any gene: 11. Per the germline V gene, CDR1 is MNHEY and CDR2 is SVGAGI. CDR3: CASSRDSSMGTQYF. Written as DNA, the CDR3 is TGTGCCAGCAGCCGGGACAGTTCTATGGGTACGCAGTATTTT.

This chain uses TRBV5-4 with TRBJ2-2, with 12 positions matching TRBD2. The germline CDR1 and CDR2 sequences are SGHNT and YYREEE (reference sequence). CDR3 length equals 18 residues. The ends lost 2 bases at V and 3 bases at J; junction bases unmatched: 8. CDR3 sequence: CASSFPTSGRSYTGELFF. CDR3 sequence (DNA): TGTGCCAGCAGCTTCCCGACTAGCGGGAGAAGCTACACCGGGGAGCTGTTTTTT.

This clone turned up a few times. The same CDR3 also results from other DNA sequences found in this sample. The chain has TRBV7-2 and TRBJ2-5; 7 bases match TRBD1. The CDR3 is 12 amino acids. V lost 3 bases to trimming and J lost 5 bases; unmatched junction nucleotides: 0. Germline V gene data show CDR1 as SGHTA and CDR2 as FQGNSA. This CDR3 is CASSLDRETQYF. CDR3 bases: TGTGCCAGCAGCTTGGACAGGGAGACCCAGTACTTC.

This clone was seen just once. V and J are TRBV1 and TRBJ1-2; the D segment call TRBD1 is taken from the table without a DNA check. TRBV1 is a listed pseudogene. The CDR3 loop spans 14 amino acids. The CDR3: CTSNYRGQRNGYTF. The CDR3 DNA sequence: TGCACCAGCAACTACAGGGGGCAGCGGAATGGCTACACCTTC.

In this sample, this clone turned up a few times. The gene calls are TRBV2 and TRBJ2-1, with 13 bases fitting TRBD2. Trimming at V came to 7 bases and at J to 8 bases, leaving 5 bases not matched to a gene. The length of the CDR3 is 14 residues. CDR1 and CDR2 from the germline V gene are SNHLY and FYNNEI. CDR3: CASIRTSGSDEQFF. The DNA of the CDR3 is TGTGCCAGCATCCGGACTAGCGGGAGTGATGAGCAGTTCTTC.

This clone turned up a few times. The chain carries TRBV19 and TRBJ2-3; no reliable D call. The V gene lost 3 bases and the J gene lost 6 bases, with 4 bases spanning the gap. CDR1 and CDR2 (germline): LNHDA, SQIVND (reference sequence). The CDR3 runs to 11 residues. The CDR3 here is CASSIMDTQYF. The DNA for the CDR3 is TGTGCCAGTAGTATTATGGATACGCAGTATTTT.

The chain is built from TRBV7-9 and TRBJ1-1; maybe TRBD1 (5 bases). V was trimmed by 5 bases and J by 6 bases, leaving 16 bases between them. The length of the CDR3 is 14 residues. Germline V gene data show CDR1 as SEHNR and CDR2 as FQNEAQ (reference sequence). The CDR3 here is CASSPLGEEAEAFF. In nucleotides, the CDR3 is TGTGCCAGCAGCCCCCTGGGGGAGGAGGCTGAAGCTTTCTTT.

This chain joins TRBV18 and TRBJ1-2; unclear D gene. CDR1 is KGHSH, CDR2 LQKENI, per germline. The CDR3 contains 13 residues. V dropped 5 bases and J dropped 3 bases, with 10 bases sitting between them. The CDR3 spells CASSMGGDYGYTF. CDR3 coding DNA: TGTGCCAGCTCAATGGGAGGCGACTATGGCTACACCTTC. The full variable domain, with the rest looked up from reference TRBV18 and TRBJ1-2, is NAGVMQNPRHLVRRRGQEARLRCSPMKGHSHVYWYRQLPEEGLKFMVYLQKENIIDESGMPKERFSAEFPKEGPSILRIQQVVRGDSAAYFCASSMGGDYGYTFGSGTRLTVV.

This clone was seen more than once but under ten times. V gene TRBV18 combines with J gene TRBJ1-2; TRBD1 aligns across 12 bases. This CDR3 has 17 residues. Germline V lookup: CDR1 KGHSH, CDR2 LQKENI. With 6 bases clipped from V and 3 bases from J, the junction kept 11 bases outside the gene matches. The CDR3 DNA reads TGTGCCAGCTCCATTCCAGGGGACAGGGGGCTCGACTATGGCTACACCTTC. Protein product: CASSIPGDRGLDYGYTF. Supplemented by reference TRBV18 and TRBJ1-2, the full variable domain reads NAGVMQNPRHLVRRRGQEARLRCSPMKGHSHVYWYRQLPEEGLKFMVYLQKENIIDESGMPKERFSAEFPKEGPSILRIQQVVRGDSAAYFCASSIPGDRGLDYGYTFGSGTRLTVV.

This clone has only a few counts. CDR3 in amino acids: CASSLVSGLNTEAFF. CDR3 DNA sequence: TGCGCCAGCAGCTTGGTATCAGGGCTGAACACTGAAGCTTTCTTT. The rearrangement links TRBV5-1 to TRBJ1-1, with D possibly TRBD1 on 5 matching bases. V dropped 0 bases and J dropped 0 bases, with 9 bases sitting between them. From germline, CDR1 is SGHRS and CDR2 YFSETQ. The CDR3 is 15 amino acids.

The V call is TRBV21-1, the J call TRBJ2-5; the DNA was not used to check the table's D call, TRBD1. TRBV21-1 is recorded as a pseudogene. The CDR3 is made up of 14 amino acids. The CDR3 coding sequence is TGTGCCAGCAGCAGCCCACAGGGTCAAGAGACCCAGTACTTC. It specifies CASSSPQGQETQYF.

The chain recombines TRBV21-1 with TRBJ2-1; whether TRBD2, the table's D call, matches the DNA was not checked. TRBV21-1 is flagged as a pseudogene. The length of the CDR3 is 16 residues. The CDR3 DNA reads TGTGCCAGCAGCAAAAGGAGTCCTAGCTCCTACAATGAGCAGTTCTTC. It is translated as CASSKRSPSSYNEQFF.

The CDR3 DNA is TGTGCCAGCAGCACGGGACAGACAAACACTGAAGCTTTCTTT. Amino acid sequence: CASSTGQTNTEAFF. The rearrangement joins TRBV5-4 to TRBJ1-1; 7 bases are a match to TRBD1. This CDR3 has 14 residues. The ends lost 4 bases at V and 2 bases at J; junction bases unmatched: 5. CDR1 and CDR2 from the germline V gene are SGHNT and YYREEE (reference sequence).

The J gene is TRBJ1-1, the V gene TRBV29-1, with D possibly being TRBD1 (6 bases). Germline V gives CDR1 SQVTM, CDR2 ANQGSEA. The CDR3 has 15 amino acids. The V gene lost 5 bases and the J gene lost 0 bases, with 16 bases spanning the gap. Here the CDR3 reads CSVQYRATMNTEAFF. The DNA of the CDR3 is TGCAGCGTTCAATACAGGGCTACTATGAACACTGAAGCTTTCTTT.

This clone has a handful of counts. The chain has TRBV4-2 and TRBJ1-2, with TRBD1 identical over 7 bases. Trimming at V came to 6 bases and at J to 4 bases, leaving 8 bases not matched to a gene. This CDR3 has 14 residues. The V gene's germline CDR1 is LGHNA and CDR2 YNFKEQ. In DNA form, the CDR3 reads TGTGCCAGCAGGCCCTCGCAGGGGGGCTATGGCTACACCTTC. Residues: CASRPSQGGYGYTF.

V gene TRBV9 combines with J gene TRBJ2-7; 12 bases agree with TRBD1. The V gene's germline CDR1 is SGDLS and CDR2 YYNGEE. The CDR3 covers 15 residues. V was clipped by 4 bases and J by 7 bases; unmatched bases: 9. This CDR3 is CASSPGGQGAQEQYF. The CDR3 bases are TGTGCCAGCAGCCCAGGGGGACAGGGGGCGCAGGAGCAGTACTTC.

This chain connects TRBV9 to TRBJ2-1, with 8 bases identical to TRBD1. Germline V CDR1 and CDR2: SGDLS, YYNGEE. This CDR3 has 16 amino acids. The trim removed 1 base at V and 7 bases at J, leaving 10 bases unmatched. The CDR3 sequence: CASSVLGQGALNEQFF. For the CDR3, the DNA is TGTGCCAGCAGCGTACTGGGGCAGGGGGCGTTAAATGAGCAGTTCTTC.

The chain's CDR3 is CASSSGQGVVSGANVLTF. As DNA, the CDR3 is TGTGCCAGCAGTTCGGGACAGGGGGTGGTCTCTGGGGCCAACGTCCTGACTTTC. The rearrangement links TRBV28 to TRBJ2-6; 11 bases line up with TRBD1. V was clipped by 4 bases and J by 0 bases; unmatched bases: 5. This CDR3 is built from 18 residues. Germline CDR1 is MDHEN and CDR2 is SYDVKM.

This clone turned up a few times. This chain connects TRBV5-4 to TRBJ2-1, with a tentative D call TRBD2 (7 bases). The germline CDR1 and CDR2 sequences are SGHNT and YYREEE (reference sequence). The V gene lost 9 bases and the J gene lost 3 bases, with 19 bases spanning the gap. The CDR3 is 15 amino acids. CDR3 DNA: TGTGCCATCCAAACGGGGGCGGGAGACTACAATGAGCAGTTCTTC. Translation gives CAIQTGAGDYNEQFF.